These 9 T cell receptor beta chains originate from one sample sequenced in a study of blood T cell repertoires in COVID-19. The table came from immunoSEQ multiplex PCR; TCRdb's copy has only in-frame clones and leaves some out. This table holds 170,000 or so clones, more than 75% found once. Sequenced material: peripheral blood. Receptors were obtained from a man in his sixties with COVID-19, enrolled during active disease.

The V gene is TRBV5-1, the J gene TRBJ2-3; TRBD2 is a possible D gene (7 bases). CDR1 and CDR2 from the germline V gene are SGHRS and YFSETQ. This CDR3 comprises 15 residues. The ends were cut back, 4 bases at V and 4 bases at J, with 16 bases in the middle. The CDR3 loop is CASSLGGADADTQYF. In nucleotides, the CDR3 is TGCGCCAGCAGCCTAGGGGGGGCCGACGCAGATACGCAGTATTTT.

The V call is TRBV4-2, the J call TRBJ2-7, with D perhaps TRBD1 (5 bases). The CDR3 is 15 residues long. The germline gives CDR1 LGHNA, CDR2 YNFKEQ. The germline V and J ends were trimmed by 4 bases and 0 bases, with 13 bases remaining between them. The CDR3 protein is CASSLYMTASYEQYF. Written as DNA, the CDR3 is TGTGCCAGCAGCCTATATATGACAGCCTCCTACGAGCAGTACTTC.

This sequence joins TRBV19 and TRBJ2-3, with 7 bases identical to TRBD1. V lost 4 bases and J lost 3; bases outside the gene matches: 10. CDR1 is LNHDA, CDR2 SQIVND, per germline (reference sequence). This CDR3 spans 16 amino acids. For the CDR3, the DNA is TGTGCCAGTAGTACGACAGGGTTAGCGTTTACAGATACGCAGTATTTT. Encoded protein: CASSTTGLAFTDTQYF.

This CDR3 reads CASSYRLRGLPEETQYF. The DNA of the CDR3 is TGTGCCAGCAGTTACAGGTTGCGGGGTCTTCCGGAGGAGACCCAGTACTTC. This chain uses TRBV6-2 or TRBV6-3 with TRBJ2-5; possibly TRBD2 for D (6 bases). V lost 2 bases, J lost 5 bases, and 21 bases lay in between. The germline V gene encodes CDR1 MNHEY and CDR2 SVGEGT. The length of the CDR3 is 17 residues.

V gene TRBV29-1 combines with J gene TRBJ2-5, with D tentatively TRBD2 (6 bases). V lost 5 bases, J lost 2 bases, and 15 bases lay in between. The CDR3 is 14 amino acids. Germline CDR1 and CDR2: SQVTM and ANQGSEA. The CDR3 region is CSVTSGRGQETQYF. CDR3 nucleotides: TGCAGCGTTACATCGGGCCGGGGGCAAGAGACCCAGTACTTC. Variable domain in full (rest from reference TRBV29-1 and TRBJ2-5): SAVISQKPSRDICQRGTSLTIQCQVDSQVTMMFWYRQQPGQSLTLIATANQGSEATYESGFVIDKFPISRPNLTFSTLTVSNMSPEDSSIYLCSVTSGRGQETQYFGPGTRLLVL.

The rearrangement links TRBV5-8 to TRBJ1-5; tentatively, D is TRBD1 (6 bases). Germline lookup yields CDR1 SGHTS and CDR2 YDEGEE. V gave up 0 bases and J gave up 2 bases, with 15 bases separating them. The CDR3 loop spans 17 amino acids. This chain's CDR3 is CASSLGTASYGNQPQHF. The CDR3 DNA is TGTGCCAGCAGCTTGGGGACAGCGTCTTACGGCAATCAGCCCCAGCATTTT.

This chain connects TRBV7-3 to TRBJ2-1; 11 positions match TRBD2. The CDR3 extends over 14 amino acids. The germline V gene encodes CDR1 SGHTA and CDR2 FQGTGA. V lost 2 bases to trimming and J lost 6 bases; unmatched junction nucleotides: 0. The CDR3, as DNA: TGTGCCAGCAGCTTAGGACTAGCGGGCAATGAGCAGTTCTTC. Its protein is CASSLGLAGNEQFF.

The chain combines TRBV7-2 with TRBJ2-3; perhaps TRBD1 as D (6 bases). CDR1 and CDR2 (germline): SGHTA, FQGNSA. Trimming pared 1 base from V and 1 base from J, leaving 9 bases between. This CDR3 contains 15 residues. CDR3 in amino acids: CASSLVSGGTDTQYF. The CDR3 nucleotides are TGTGCCAGCAGCTTAGTTTCAGGGGGCACAGATACGCAGTATTTT. The full variable domain, completed using reference TRBV7-2 and TRBJ2-3, is GAGVSQSPSNKVTEKGKDVELRCDPISGHTALYWYRQSLGQGLEFLIYFQGNSAPDKSGLPSDRFSAERTGGSVSTLTIQRTQQEDSAVYLCASSLVSGGTDTQYFGPGTRLTVL.

Turning to this clone: Its ends do not fully match the called genes, so a read error is possible. This chain connects TRBV19 to TRBJ1-4; no definite D call. CDR3 length equals 14 residues. CDR1 and CDR2 from the germline V gene are LNHDA and SQIVND (reference sequence). CDR3 nucleotide sequence: TGTGCCAGTAGAATAGGGCAGAATAATGAAAAACTGTTTTTT. This translates into CASRIGQNNEKLFF.